A selection of T cell receptor beta chains follows, all from one sample in a study of blood T cell repertoires in COVID-19. Produced via immunoSEQ multiplex PCR; TCRdb's table is partial and in-frame only. The profile covers roughly 140,000 clones, with 70% to 90% appearing a single time and under 2.5% taken by the ten largest. Sequencing input: peripheral blood. These TCRs come from a woman aged 70 to 79 with acute or convalescent COVID-19. CDR3s include the opening cysteine and the closing phenylalanine or tryptophan. Each record gives: V gene, J gene, D gene, clone size, CDR3 protein, CDR3 DNA. The D gene is left open where the match is weak. Rows may omit the clone size; those that give it use once, few, many or a size class.

v_gene: TRBV7-9
j_gene: TRBJ1-3
d_gene: -
abundance: -
CDR3aa: CASSLAGAGNTIYF
CDR3nt: TGTGCCAGCAGCTTAGCAGGGGCTGGAAACACCATATATTTT

v_gene: TRBV6-5
j_gene: TRBJ1-1
d_gene: TRBD1
abundance: -
CDR3aa: CASSYSRTGSNTEAFF
CDR3nt: TGTGCCAGCAGTTACTCCCGGACAGGGTCGAACACTGAAGCTTTCTTT

v_gene: TRBV19
j_gene: TRBJ1-1
d_gene: TRBD1
abundance: -
CDR3aa: CASSTRTGVLNTEAFF
CDR3nt: TGTGCCAGTAGTACTCGTACAGGGGTTTTGAACACTGAAGCTTTCTTT

v_gene: TRBV2
j_gene: TRBJ2-3
d_gene: TRBD2
abundance: once
CDR3aa: CASSDVAGGSTDTQYF
CDR3nt: TGTGCCAGCAGTGATGTAGCGGGGGGAAGCACAGATACGCAGTATTTT

v_gene: TRBV6-6
j_gene: TRBJ1-1
d_gene: -
abundance: few
CDR3aa: CASSPVTAGTEAFF
CDR3nt: TGTGCCAGCAGCCCGGTGACAGCGGGGACTGAAGCTTTCTTT

v_gene: TRBV6-4
j_gene: TRBJ2-7
d_gene: -
abundance: -
CDR3aa: CASSPRAGNYEQYF
CDR3nt: TGTGCCAGCAGTCCCAGGGCGGGGAACTACGAGCAGTACTTC

v_gene: TRBV27
j_gene: TRBJ1-2
d_gene: -
abundance: -
CDR3aa: CASSFTGVKGYGYTF
CDR3nt: TGTGCCAGCAGTTTTACCGGGGTGAAGGGCTATGGCTACACCTTC

v_gene: TRBV5-1
j_gene: TRBJ2-5
d_gene: TRBD2
abundance: -
CDR3aa: CASSLRLAGVIRDQETQYF
CDR3nt: TGCGCCAGCAGCCTTCGACTAGCGGGGGTGATAAGGGACCAAGAGACCCAGTACTTC

v_gene: TRBV6-2/TRBV6-3
j_gene: TRBJ1-1
d_gene: TRBD1
abundance: -
CDR3aa: CASSDRAQGTNTEAFF
CDR3nt: TGTGCCAGCAGTGACAGGGCGCAGGGAACGAACACTGAAGCTTTCTTT

v_gene: TRBV7-2
j_gene: TRBJ1-2
d_gene: -
abundance: -
CDR3aa: CASSLDRGVRGGYTF
CDR3nt: TGTGCCAGCAGCTTAGATCGGGGGGTCCGGGGTGGCTACACCTTC

v_gene: TRBV5-4
j_gene: TRBJ1-1
d_gene: -
abundance: -
CDR3aa: CASSFGLNTEAFF
CDR3nt: TGTGCCAGCAGCTTTGGCTTGAACACTGAAGCTTTCTTT

v_gene: TRBV7-8
j_gene: TRBJ1-1
d_gene: -
abundance: -
CDR3aa: CASSLYTAGNRNTEAFF
CDR3nt: TGTGCCAGCAGCTTATACACCGCGGGGAATAGAAACACTGAAGCTTTCTTT

v_gene: TRBV5-3
j_gene: TRBJ1-1
d_gene: TRBD1
abundance: once
CDR3aa: CARRESSGQGDFPRRYTEAFF
CDR3nt: TGTGCCAGAAGGGAGTCCAGCGGACAGGGTGACTTCCCTCGCAGATACACTGAAGCTTTCTTT

v_gene: TRBV7-8
j_gene: TRBJ1-3
d_gene: TRBD1
abundance: -
CDR3aa: CASSPRQGGPGNTIYF
CDR3nt: TGTGCCAGCAGCCCTCGACAGGGAGGCCCTGGAAACACCATATATTTT

v_gene: TRBV27
j_gene: TRBJ2-1
d_gene: TRBD1
abundance: once
CDR3aa: CASSPQPGTGTEQFF
CDR3nt: TGTGCCAGCAGTCCACAACCCGGGACAGGGACTGAGCAGTTCTTC

v_gene: TRBV7-9
j_gene: TRBJ1-6
d_gene: TRBD1
abundance: -
CDR3aa: CASSFSQGALNSPLHF
CDR3nt: TGTGCCAGCAGCTTTTCCCAGGGGGCGCTCAATTCACCCCTCCACTTT

v_gene: TRBV6-6
j_gene: TRBJ2-7
d_gene: -
abundance: -
CDR3aa: CASSLTGYEQYF
CDR3nt: TGTGCCAGCAGCTTAACGGGCTACGAGCAGTACTTC